A selection of T cell receptor beta chains follows, all from one sample in a study of CD8 T cells in ankylosing spondylitis. TCRdb itself ran the 5' RACE reads through MiXCR, one entry per CDR3 protein. The data contain around 210,000 distinct CDR3 sequences, under 8.5% of them singletons. Sequencing input: blood, either unsorted or a sorted T cell fraction (not recorded which). These receptors all stem from a female donor with ankylosing spondylitis or in good health (not recorded which). CDR3s include the opening cysteine and the closing phenylalanine or tryptophan. Fields, in order: CDR3 DNA, CDR3 protein, D gene, J gene, clone size, V gene. D genes are given only for firm matches. Size is stated for part of the rows, as once, few or many counts, or as a class when the clone is expanded.

TGTGCCACCAGCAGAGATCCCAGTAACACTGAAGCTTTCTTT CATSRDPSNTEAFF NA TRBJ1-1 many TRBV15
TGCAGTGCTAGAGAGCTAGCGGGAGGGTCCTACGAGCAGTACTTC CSARELAGGSYEQYF TRBD2 TRBJ2-7 many TRBV20-1
TGTGCCAGCAGCTTGGCCCAGGGGCTAAGTCGGGAGCAGTTCTTC CASSLAQGLSREQFF NA TRBJ2-1 NA TRBV11-1
TGTGCCAGCAGCTTAATTGGGGGCAGGAGCTACGAGCAGTACTTC CASSLIGGRSYEQYF NA TRBJ2-7 NA TRBV7-2
TGTGCCAGCAGCGTAGAGGGCGGTATGAGGGAAGCTTTCTTT CASSVEGGMREAFF NA TRBJ1-1 many TRBV9
TGTGCCAGCAGCCCAACAAGCGGGGGCCCCTACAATGAGCAGTTCTTC CASSPTSGGPYNEQFF TRBD2 TRBJ2-1 few TRBV13
TGTGCCAGCAGCCAGACGCCTTCTTACGAGCAGTACTTC CASSQTPSYEQYF NA TRBJ2-7 many TRBV3-1
TGCGCCAGCAGTGACCTCGAAAGGGGTAATGAAAAACTGTTTTTT CASSDLERGNEKLFF NA TRBJ1-4 many TRBV10-2
TGTGCCAGCAGCCAAGCTAGACATAATTCACCCCTCCACTTT CASSQARHNSPLHF NA TRBJ1-6 many TRBV14
TGTGCCATCACGAGCGGGACCTACAATGAGCAGTTCTTC CAITSGTYNEQFF TRBD2 TRBJ2-1 NA TRBV10-3